Shown below are 6 T cell receptor beta chains from a single sample sequenced in a study of T cells in Graves' hyperthyroidism and ophthalmopathy. TCR beta CDR3 regions were amplified from RNA. A first-round RT-PCR of the TCR CDR3 used the HTBI primer set. A single record per CDR3 protein comes from TCRdb applying MiXCR to the multiplex PCR reads. The data show fewer than 700,000 distinct CDR3 sequences, roughly 17% seen once. Sequencing was performed on blood. Receptors originate from a woman between 18 and 29 years old with Graves' ophthalmopathy.

To note about this clonotype: It is unclear where the CDR3 begins or ends on the DNA, so no DNA is shown, and the CDR3 is as TCRdb lists it. The chain combines TRBV2 with TRBJ2-2; the listed D gene, TRBD2, was not tested against the DNA. The CDR3 is 17 residues long, ends included. Germline CDR1 is SNHLY and CDR2 is FYNNEI. The CDR3: CASSEAFGAGTDGELFF.

The chain has TRBV10-1 and TRBJ2-7, with D possibly being TRBD1 or TRBD2 (5 bases each). This CDR3 comprises 13 residues. Trimming pared 4 bases from V and 3 bases from J, leaving 10 bases between. The germline gives CDR1 WNHNN, CDR2 SYGVQD (reference sequence). The CDR3 is CASSAGAHYEQYF. The CDR3, as DNA: TGCGCCAGCAGTGCCGGGGCCCACTACGAGCAGTACTTC.

This clonotype was counted at least ten times. V is TRBV30 and J is TRBJ1-6, with a tentative D call TRBD1 (6 bases). Germline-derived CDR1 and CDR2 are GTSNPN and SVGIG (reference sequence). The V and J ends lost 4 bases and 6 bases respectively, with 10 bases between them. This CDR3 is built from 13 residues. In DNA, the CDR3 is TGTGCCTGGATAGGACAGACTAATTCACCCCTCCACTTT. Its protein is CAWIGQTNSPLHF. Combining the CDR3 with reference TRBV30 and TRBJ1-6 gives the whole variable domain SQTIHQWPATLVQPVGSPLSLECTVEGTSNPNLYWYRQAAGRGLQLLFYSVGIGQISSEVPQNLSASRPQDRQFILSSKKLLLSDSGFYLCAWIGQTNSPLHFGNGTRLTVT.

This clonotype was detected a few times. This chain uses TRBV15 with TRBJ1-1, with a possible D match to TRBD1 (6 bases). This CDR3 is 15 amino acids long. The V gene lost 7 bases and the J gene lost 2 bases, with 17 bases spanning the gap. The germline gives CDR1 LNHNV, CDR2 YYDKDF (reference sequence). DNA for the CDR3: TGTGCCACCAACGGATCGAGGGGGTACAACACTGAAGCTTTCTTT. Translated: CATNGSRGYNTEAFF.

This clonotype was recorded at least ten times. The V and J genes are TRBV27 and TRBJ1-5; 8 positions agree with TRBD1. The CDR3 sequence is 15 residues long. Germline values: CDR1 MNHEY, CDR2 SMNVEV (reference sequence). Losses at the gene ends were 5 bases for V and 6 bases for J; bases not matched to a gene: 9. The CDR3 DNA follows: TGTGCCAGCAGTCTTGGACAGGGTCTGTTTCAGCCCCAGCATTTT. As protein: CASSLGQGLFQPQHF.

This clonotype was picked up many times. The CDR3 loop reads CASSWGNQPQHF. In DNA, the CDR3 is TGTGCCAGCAGTTGGGGTAATCAGCCCCAGCATTTT. The chain couples TRBV28 to TRBJ1-5; D remains unclear. The germline CDR1 and CDR2 sequences are MDHEN and SYDVKM. The germline V and J ends were trimmed by 4 bases and 4 bases, with 5 bases remaining between them. The CDR3 extends over 12 amino acids.